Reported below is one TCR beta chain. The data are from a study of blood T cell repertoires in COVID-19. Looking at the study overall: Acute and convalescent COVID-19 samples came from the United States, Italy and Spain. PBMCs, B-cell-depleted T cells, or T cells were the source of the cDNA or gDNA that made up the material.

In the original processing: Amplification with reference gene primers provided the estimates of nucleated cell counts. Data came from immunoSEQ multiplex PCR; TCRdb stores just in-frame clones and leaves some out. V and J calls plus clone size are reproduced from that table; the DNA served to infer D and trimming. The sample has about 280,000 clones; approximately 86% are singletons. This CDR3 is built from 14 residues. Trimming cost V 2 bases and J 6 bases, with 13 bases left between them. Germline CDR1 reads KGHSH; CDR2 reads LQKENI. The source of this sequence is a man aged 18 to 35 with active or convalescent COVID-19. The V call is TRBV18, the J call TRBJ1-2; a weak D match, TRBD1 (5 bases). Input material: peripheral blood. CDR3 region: CASSPLGGLDGYTF. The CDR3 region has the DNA TGTGCCAGCTCACCATTGGGGGGTTTAGATGGCTACACCTTC.